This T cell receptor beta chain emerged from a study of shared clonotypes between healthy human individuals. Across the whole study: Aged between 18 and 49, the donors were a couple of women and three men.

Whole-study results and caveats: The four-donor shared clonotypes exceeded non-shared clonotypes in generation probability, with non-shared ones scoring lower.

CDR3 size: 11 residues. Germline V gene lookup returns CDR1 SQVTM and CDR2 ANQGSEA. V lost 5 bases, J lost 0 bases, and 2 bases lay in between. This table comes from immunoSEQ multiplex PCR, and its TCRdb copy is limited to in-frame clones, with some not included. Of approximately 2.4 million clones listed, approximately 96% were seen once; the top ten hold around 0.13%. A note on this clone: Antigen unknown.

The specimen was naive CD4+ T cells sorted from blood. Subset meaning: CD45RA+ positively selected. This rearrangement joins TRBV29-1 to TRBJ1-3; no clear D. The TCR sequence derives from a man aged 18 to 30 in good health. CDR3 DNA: TGCAGCGTTAACTCTGGAAACACCATATATTTT. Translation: CSVNSGNTIYF.